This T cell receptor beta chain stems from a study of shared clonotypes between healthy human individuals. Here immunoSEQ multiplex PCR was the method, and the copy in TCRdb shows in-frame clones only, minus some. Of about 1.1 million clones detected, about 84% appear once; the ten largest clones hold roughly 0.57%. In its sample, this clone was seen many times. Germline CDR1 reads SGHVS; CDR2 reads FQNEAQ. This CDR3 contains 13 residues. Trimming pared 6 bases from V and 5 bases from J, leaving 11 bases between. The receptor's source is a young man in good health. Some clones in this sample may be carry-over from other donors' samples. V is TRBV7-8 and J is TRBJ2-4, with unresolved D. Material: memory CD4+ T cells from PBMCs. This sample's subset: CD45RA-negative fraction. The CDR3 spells CASSPGNENIQYF. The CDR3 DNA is TGTGCCAGCAGTCCCGGAAACGAAAACATTCAGTACTTC.